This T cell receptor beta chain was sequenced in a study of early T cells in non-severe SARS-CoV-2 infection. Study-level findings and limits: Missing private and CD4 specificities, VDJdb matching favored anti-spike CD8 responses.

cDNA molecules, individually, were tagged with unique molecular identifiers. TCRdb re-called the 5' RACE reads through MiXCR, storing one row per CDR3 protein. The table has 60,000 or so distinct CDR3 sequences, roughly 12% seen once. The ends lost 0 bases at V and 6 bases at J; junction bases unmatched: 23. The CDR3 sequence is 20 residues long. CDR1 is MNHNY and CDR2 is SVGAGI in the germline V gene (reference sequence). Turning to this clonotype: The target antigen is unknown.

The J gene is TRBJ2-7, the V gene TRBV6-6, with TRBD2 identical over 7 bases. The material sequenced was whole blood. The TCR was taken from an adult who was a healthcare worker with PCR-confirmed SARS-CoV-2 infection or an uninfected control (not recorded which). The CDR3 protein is CASSYSIPPRIWRESSEQYF. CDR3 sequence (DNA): TGTGCCAGCAGTTACTCGATACCCCCCCGCATTTGGCGGGAGTCGTCCGAGCAGTACTTC.